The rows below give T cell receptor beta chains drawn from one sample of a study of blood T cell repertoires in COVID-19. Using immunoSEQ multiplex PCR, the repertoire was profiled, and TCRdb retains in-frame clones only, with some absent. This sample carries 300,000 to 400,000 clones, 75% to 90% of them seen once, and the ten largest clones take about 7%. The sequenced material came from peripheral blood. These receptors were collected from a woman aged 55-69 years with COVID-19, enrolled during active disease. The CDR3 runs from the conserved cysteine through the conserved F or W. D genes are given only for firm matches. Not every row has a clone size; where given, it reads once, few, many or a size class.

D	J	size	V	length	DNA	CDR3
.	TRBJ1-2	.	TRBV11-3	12	TGTGCCAGCAGCTCCAATAGCGGTGGGGAAACCTTC	CASSSNSGGETF
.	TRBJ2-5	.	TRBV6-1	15	TGTGCCAGCAGTGAAAGGAGGGGGGGCCTCGAGACCCAGTACTTC	CASSERRGGLETQYF
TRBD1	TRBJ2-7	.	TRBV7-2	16	TGTGCCAGCACTAAATCCGGGACAGGGGGCTTTGGTCGGCAGTACTTC	CASTKSGTGGFGRQYF
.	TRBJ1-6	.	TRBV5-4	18	TGTGCCAGCAGCTTGGGGGACATTTGGAACTCCTATAATTCACCCCTCCACTTT	CASSLGDIWNSYNSPLHF
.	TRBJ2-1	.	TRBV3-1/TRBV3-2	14	TGTGCCAGCAGCCAAGATCCGAGGTGGCCCGAGCAGTTCTTC	CASSQDPRWPEQFF
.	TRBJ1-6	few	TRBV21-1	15	TGTGCCAGCAGCAAAGCGGACAGGGTATACTCACCCCTCCACTTT	CASSKADRVYSPLHF
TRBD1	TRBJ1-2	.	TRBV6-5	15	TGTGCCAGCAGTCGGAGACAGGGCCCTAACTATGGCTACACCTTC	CASSRRQGPNYGYTF
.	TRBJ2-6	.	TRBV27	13	TGTGCCAGCACCGCGACTGGGGCCAACGTCCTGACTTTC	CASTATGANVLTF
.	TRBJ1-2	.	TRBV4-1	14	TGCGCCAGTGATTGGGCTATCCCTAACTATGGCTACACCTTC	CASDWAIPNYGYTF
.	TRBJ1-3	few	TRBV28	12	TGTGCCAGCACCCGCTCTGGAAACACCATATATTTT	CASTRSGNTIYF
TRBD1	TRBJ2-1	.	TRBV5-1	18	TGCGCCAGCAGCTCCACGAGACAGGGCGACCTTGAAGACAATGAGCAGTTCTTC	CASSSTRQGDLEDNEQFF
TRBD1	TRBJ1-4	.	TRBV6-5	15	TGTGCCAGCAAGACAACAGGGGACGAGTTTGAAAAACTGTTTTTT	CASKTTGDEFEKLFF
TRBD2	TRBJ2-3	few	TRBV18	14	TGTGCCAGCTCACCACTAGCGGGGTCAGATACGCAGTATTTT	CASSPLAGSDTQYF
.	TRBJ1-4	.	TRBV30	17	TGTGCCTGGAGTGTACTGGGCAGGGGAGGGGCTAATGAAAAACTGTTTTTT	CAWSVLGRGGANEKLFF
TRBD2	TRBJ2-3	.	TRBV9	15	TGTGCCAGTGTCAGGGGACTAGCAAGCACAGATACGCAGTATTTT	CASVRGLASTDTQYF
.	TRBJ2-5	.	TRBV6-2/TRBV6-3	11	TGTGCCAGCAGTTATGTGGGGCCCCAGTACTTC	CASSYVGPQYF
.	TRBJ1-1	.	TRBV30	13	TGTGCCTGGAGTGTACTAGAGAACACTGAAGCTTTCTTT	CAWSVLENTEAFF
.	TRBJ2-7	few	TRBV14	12	TGTGCCAGCAGCCACGACAAGTACGAGCAGTACTTC	CASSHDKYEQYF
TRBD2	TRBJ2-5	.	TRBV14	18	TGTGCCAGCAGCCAAGAGCGTCTAGCGGGGGCGGTTTGGGAGACCCAGTACTTC	CASSQERLAGAVWETQYF
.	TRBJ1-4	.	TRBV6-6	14	TGTGCCAGCAGTTACGGGGGCGGGGGAGAAAAACTGTTTTTT	CASSYGGGGEKLFF
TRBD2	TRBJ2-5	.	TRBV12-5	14	TGTGCTAGTGGTTTGGATGGCGGGGGGGAGACCCAGTACTTC	CASGLDGGGETQYF
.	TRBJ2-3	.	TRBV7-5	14	TGTGTCAGAAGCTGGGCTGAGTTGTTTGATACGCAGTATTTT	CVRSWAELFDTQYF
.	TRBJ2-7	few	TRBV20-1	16	TGCAGTGCTAGTAATCCTATGAGCCGTGCCGGCTACGAGCAGTACTTC	CSASNPMSRAGYEQYF
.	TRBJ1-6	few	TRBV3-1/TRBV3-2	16	TGTGCCAGCAGCCAAGGGTGGGCAGCAAAAAATTCACCCCTCCACTTT	CASSQGWAAKNSPLHF